A selection of T cell receptor beta chains follows, all from one sample in a study of cytomegalovirus exposure and HLA in healthy donors. The data were produced by immunoSEQ multiplex PCR, yet TCRdb's version contains in-frame clones alone and is incomplete. Among 100,000 to 150,000 clones listed, roughly 80% were seen once. Specimen: PBMCs. The receptor set was obtained from a man aged 18 to 29 in good health and CMV-seropositive. Each CDR3 is given without its conserved first and last residue.

13,TRBV2,TRBJ2-7,ASSEAPAASYEQY
12,TRBV7-2,TRBJ2-7,ASSLVASDYEQY
15,TRBV7-9,TRBJ2-2,ASIRGLAGANTGELF
13,TRBV9,TRBJ2-7,ASSVDAVSVYEQY
10,TRBV29-1,TRBJ1-2,SVGTGTYGYT
13,TRBV7-2,TRBJ2-7,ASGLQTGASYEQY
14,TRBV12-5,TRBJ2-1,ASGPLADSSYNEQF
14,TRBV9,TRBJ2-2,ASSADRFANTGELF
15,TRBV11-2,TRBJ2-2,ASSTRQGARVTGELF
12,TRBV6-1,TRBJ2-3,ASSRQGRADTQY
11,TRBV5-5,TRBJ2-2,ASSLGDTGELF
9,TRBV11-2,TRBJ1-1,ASSHRGEAF
14,TRBV9,TRBJ2-2,ASSGSGLATPGELF
13,TRBV6-6,TRBJ2-1,ASSFRDSPYNEQF
12,TRBV6-5,TRBJ2-7,ASTSGRDRYEQY
14,TRBV9,TRBJ2-7,ASSVETGTGEYEQY
14,TRBV4-3,TRBJ2-2,ASSQGLADNTGELF
12,TRBV6-5,TRBJ2-7,ASSYGQGFREQY
14,TRBV12-5,TRBJ2-3,ASAYRGGWGTDTQY
13,TRBV27,TRBJ2-7,ASSYSAGQTYEQY
12,TRBV7-7,TRBJ2-5,ASSFLQGQETQY
12,TRBV25-1,TRBJ2-5,ASARAGDGETQY